A selection of T cell receptor beta chains follows, all from one sample in a study of shared clonotypes between healthy human individuals. The repertoire was sequenced with immunoSEQ multiplex PCR; TCRdb's copy has only in-frame clones and lacks some. The sample holds 2 million to 3 million clones, more than 90% seen once. Sequencing input: naive CD4+ T cells sorted from blood. The origin of the receptors is a young man in good health. Both conserved end residues are part of each CDR3. The D gene is left open where the match is weak. The size entry is marked missing in some rows and otherwise reads once, few, many or a size class.

>.|TRBD1|TRBJ1-5|TRBV5-1
CASSLTGDQPQHF
TGCGCCAGCAGCCTGACAGGGGACCAGCCCCAGCATTTT
>.|.|TRBJ2-1|TRBV7-2
CASTPPGAGTGGEQFF
TGTGCCAGCACCCCCCCCGGGGCGGGGACTGGGGGGGAGCAGTTCTTC
>.|.|TRBJ1-2|TRBV27
CASSPPGVIYGYTF
TGTGCCAGCAGCCCCCCGGGAGTCATCTATGGCTACACCTTC
>.|.|TRBJ2-3|TRBV6-1
CASSEALLGDTQYF
TGTGCCAGCAGTGAAGCGCTTCTCGGAGATACGCAGTATTTT
>.|.|TRBJ2-3|TRBV7-2
CASSLAGVATDTQYF
TGTGCCAGCAGCTTAGCGGGAGTTGCGACAGATACGCAGTATTTT
>.|TRBD2|TRBJ2-5|TRBV23-1
CASSPRTSGRARQETQYF
TGCGCCAGCAGTCCTCGGACTAGCGGGAGGGCCAGGCAAGAGACCCAGTACTTC
>.|TRBD1|TRBJ2-5|TRBV30
CAWDSQETQYF
TGTGCGTGGGACAGCCAAGAGACCCAGTACTTC
>.|.|TRBJ2-7|TRBV10-3
CAISESGGEQYF
TGTGCCATCAGTGAGTCGGGGGGCGAGCAGTACTTC
>.|.|TRBJ1-4|TRBV7-2
CASSLAPQGGNEKLFF
TGTGCCAGCAGCTTAGCCCCACAGGGCGGTAATGAAAAACTGTTTTTT
>.|TRBD2|TRBJ2-1|TRBV30
CAWSGAGLALNEQFF
TGTGCCTGGTCCGGCGCGGGACTAGCGCTCAATGAGCAGTTCTTC
>.|TRBD2|TRBJ2-7|TRBV18
CASSTASGREKGYEQYF
TGTGCCAGCTCCACTGCTAGCGGGAGGGAGAAAGGGTACGAGCAGTACTTC
>.|.|TRBJ2-1|TRBV6-6
CASSKALAGNEQFF
TGTGCCAGCAGTAAAGCACTAGCTGGCAATGAGCAGTTCTTC
>once|.|TRBJ1-4|TRBV28
CASSSSTGGYEKLFF
.
>.|.|TRBJ1-6|TRBV6-6
CASSYTGNSPLHF
TGTGCCAGCAGTTACACCGGCAATTCACCCCTCCACTTT
>.|TRBD2|TRBJ2-3|TRBV10-2
CASTRTSEFTDTQYF
TGCGCCAGCACCAGGACTAGCGAATTCACAGATACGCAGTATTTT
>.|TRBD1|TRBJ2-5|TRBV11-2
CASSSSGQGWGETQYF
TGTGCCAGCAGCTCCAGCGGACAGGGGTGGGGGGAGACCCAGTACTTC
>.|.|TRBJ2-7|TRBV5-4
CASSPQQTYEQYF
TGTGCCAGCAGCCCCCAACAAACTTACGAGCAGTACTTC
>few|.|TRBJ1-1|TRBV4-1
CASSLEGYGEAFF
TGCGCCAGCAGTCTGGAGGGGTACGGTGAAGCTTTCTTT
>.|TRBD2|TRBJ2-1|TRBV5-4
CASSLGTSGYNEQFF
TGTGCCAGCAGCTTGGGGACTAGCGGATACAATGAGCAGTTCTTC
>.|.|TRBJ2-7|TRBV30
CAWTPDLFYEQYF
TGTGCCTGGACCCCGGACCTTTTCTACGAGCAGTACTTC
>.|TRBD1|TRBJ1-1|TRBV11-1
CASAGGLNTEAFF
TGTGCCAGTGCAGGGGGCCTGAACACTGAAGCTTTCTTT
>.|TRBD2|TRBJ2-5|TRBV18
CASSPGASGYQETQYF
TGTGCCAGCTCCCCGGGGGCTAGCGGGTATCAAGAGACCCAGTACTTC
>.|.|TRBJ2-3|TRBV11-2
CASSFSTGIGTDTQYF
TGTGCCAGCAGCTTTTCTACGGGGATCGGCACAGATACGCAGTATTTT
>.|.|TRBJ2-7|TRBV30
CAWMGGLNEQYF
TGTGCCTGGATGGGGGGCCTGAACGAGCAGTACTTC
>.|.|TRBJ1-5|TRBV7-8
CASSPRGGGVNQPQHF
TGTGCCAGCAGCCCGAGGGGCGGTGGGGTCAATCAGCCCCAGCATTTT
>.|.|TRBJ2-7|TRBV5-1
CASSLDAGVSSYEQYF
TGCGCCAGCAGCTTGGATGCAGGGGTCTCCTCCTACGAGCAGTACTTC